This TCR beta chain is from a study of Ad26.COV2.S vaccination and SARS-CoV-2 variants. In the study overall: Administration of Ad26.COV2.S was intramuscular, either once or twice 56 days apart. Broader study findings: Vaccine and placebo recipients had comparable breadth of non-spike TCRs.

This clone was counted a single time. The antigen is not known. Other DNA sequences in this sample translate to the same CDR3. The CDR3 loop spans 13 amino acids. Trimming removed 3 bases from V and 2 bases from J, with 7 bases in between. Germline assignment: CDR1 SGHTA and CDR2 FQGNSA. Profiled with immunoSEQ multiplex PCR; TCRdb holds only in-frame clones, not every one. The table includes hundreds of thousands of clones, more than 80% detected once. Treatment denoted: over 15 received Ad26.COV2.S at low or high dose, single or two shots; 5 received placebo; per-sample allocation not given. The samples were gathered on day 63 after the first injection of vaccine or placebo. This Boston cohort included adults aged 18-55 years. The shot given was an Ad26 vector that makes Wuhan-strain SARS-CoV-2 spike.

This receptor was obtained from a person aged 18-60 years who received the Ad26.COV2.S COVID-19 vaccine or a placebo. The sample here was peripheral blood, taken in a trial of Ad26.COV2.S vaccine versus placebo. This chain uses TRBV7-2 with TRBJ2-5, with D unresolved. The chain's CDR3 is CASSFSGQETQYF. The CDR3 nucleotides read TGTGCCAGCAGCTTTAGTGGGCAAGAGACCCAGTACTTC. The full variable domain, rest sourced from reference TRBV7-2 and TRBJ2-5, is GAGVSQSPSNKVTEKGKDVELRCDPISGHTALYWYRQSLGQGLEFLIYFQGNSAPDKSGLPSDRFSAERTGGSVSTLTIQRTQQEDSAVYLCASSFSGQETQYFGPGTRLLVL.